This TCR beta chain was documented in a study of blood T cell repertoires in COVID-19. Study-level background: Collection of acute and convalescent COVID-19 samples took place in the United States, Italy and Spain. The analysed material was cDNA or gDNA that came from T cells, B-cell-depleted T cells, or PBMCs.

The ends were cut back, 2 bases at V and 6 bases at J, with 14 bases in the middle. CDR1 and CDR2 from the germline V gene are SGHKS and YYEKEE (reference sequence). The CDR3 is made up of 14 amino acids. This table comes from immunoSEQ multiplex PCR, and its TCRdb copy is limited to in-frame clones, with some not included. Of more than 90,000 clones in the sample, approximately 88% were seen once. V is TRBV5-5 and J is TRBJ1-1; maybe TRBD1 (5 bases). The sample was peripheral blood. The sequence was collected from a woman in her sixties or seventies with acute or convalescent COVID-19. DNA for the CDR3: TGTGCCAGCAGCTTCAACACCCAGGGCGCTGAAGCTTTCTTT. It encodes CASSFNTQGAEAFF.